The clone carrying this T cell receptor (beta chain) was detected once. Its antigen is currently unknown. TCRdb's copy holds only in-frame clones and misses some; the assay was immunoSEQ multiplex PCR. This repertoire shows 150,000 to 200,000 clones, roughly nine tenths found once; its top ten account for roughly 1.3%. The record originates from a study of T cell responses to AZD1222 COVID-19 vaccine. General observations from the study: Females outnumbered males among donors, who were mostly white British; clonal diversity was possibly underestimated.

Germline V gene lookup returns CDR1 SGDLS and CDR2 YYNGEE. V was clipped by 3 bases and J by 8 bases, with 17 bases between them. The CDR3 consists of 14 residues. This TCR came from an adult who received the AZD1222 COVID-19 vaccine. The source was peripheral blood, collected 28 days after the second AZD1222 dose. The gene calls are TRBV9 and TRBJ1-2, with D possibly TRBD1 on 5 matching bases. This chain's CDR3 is CASSGGVEAMGYTF. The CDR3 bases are TGTGCCAGCAGCGGGGGGGTGGAGGCTATGGGCTACACCTTC.